The clone carrying this TCR beta chain was seen only a few times. Primers: 60 Vbeta forward and 13 Jbeta reverse. Profiled with immunoSEQ multiplex PCR; TCRdb holds only in-frame clones, not every one. The data show 80,000 to 95,000 clones, about 63% seen once. This record belongs to a study of cytomegalovirus exposure and HLA in healthy donors. From germline, CDR1 is SEHNR and CDR2 FQNEAQ (reference sequence). With V trimmed by 4 bases and J by 3 bases, 5 bases remained unmatched. The length of the CDR3 is 14 residues. Material for sequencing was PBMCs. This rearrangement joins TRBV7-9 to TRBJ2-5; TRBD1 agrees at 7 bases. The receptor was isolated from a woman aged 30 to 39 in good health and CMV-seronegative. The CDR3 sequence is CASSWDSHKETQYF. CDR3 nucleotides: TGTGCCAGCAGCTGGGACAGTCACAAAGAGACCCAGTACTTC.